This T cell receptor (beta chain) emerged from a study of T cells in Graves' hyperthyroidism and ophthalmopathy. The study's findings and limits: Model predictions of ophthalmopathy came a median 6.5 months before onset. Patients with ophthalmopathy were separated from those with stable hyperthyroidism by a 13 V-J model.

Researchers took RNA transcripts and amplified the TCR beta CDR3 regions from them. TCR CDR3 underwent first-round RT-PCR with the HTBI primer set. A single record per CDR3 protein comes from TCRdb applying MiXCR to the multiplex PCR reads. This sample yields nearly 600,000 distinct CDR3 sequences, of which around 14% are seen a single time; roughly 5.7% belongs to the top ten. This clonotype came up many times. What it recognizes is unknown. The ends lost 8 bases at V and 3 bases at J; junction bases unmatched: 6. The CDR3 extends over 13 amino acids. Germline CDR1 reads SGHTA; CDR2 reads FQGNSA. The chain combines TRBV7-2 with TRBJ1-1, with TRBD1 matching 7 bases. Sequences were obtained from blood. This clonotype was obtained from a woman between 25 and 40 years old with Graves' hyperthyroidism that later progressed to Graves' ophthalmopathy. DNA of the CDR3: TGTGCCAGCCGCCCCGGACAGGACACTGAAGCTTTCTTT. Translated: CASRPGQDTEAFF.